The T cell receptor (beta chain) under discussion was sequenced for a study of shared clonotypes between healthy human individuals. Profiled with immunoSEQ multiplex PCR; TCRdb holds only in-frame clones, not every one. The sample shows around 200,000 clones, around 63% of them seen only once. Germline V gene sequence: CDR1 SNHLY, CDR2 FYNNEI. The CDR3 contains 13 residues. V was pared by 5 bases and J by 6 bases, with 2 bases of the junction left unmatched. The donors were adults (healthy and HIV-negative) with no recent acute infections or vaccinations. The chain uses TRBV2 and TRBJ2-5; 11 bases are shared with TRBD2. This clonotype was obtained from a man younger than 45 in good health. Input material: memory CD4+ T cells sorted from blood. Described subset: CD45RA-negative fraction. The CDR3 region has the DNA TGTGCCAGCAGTTCTAGCGGGAGGAAGACCCAGTACTTC. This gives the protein CASSSSGRKTQYF.